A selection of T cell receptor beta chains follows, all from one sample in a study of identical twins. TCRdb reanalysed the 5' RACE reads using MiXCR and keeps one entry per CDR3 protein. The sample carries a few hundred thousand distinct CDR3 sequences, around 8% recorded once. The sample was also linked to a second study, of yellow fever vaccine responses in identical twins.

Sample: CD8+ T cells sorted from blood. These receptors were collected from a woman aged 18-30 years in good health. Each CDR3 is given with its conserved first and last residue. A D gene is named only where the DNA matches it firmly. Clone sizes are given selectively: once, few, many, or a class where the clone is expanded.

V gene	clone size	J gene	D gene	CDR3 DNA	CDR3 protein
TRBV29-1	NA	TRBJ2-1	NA	TGCAGCGCCCTGGACCCGAGTCGTCCCTACAATGAGCAGTTCTTC	CSALDPSRPYNEQFF
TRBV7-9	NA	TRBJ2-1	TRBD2	TGTGCCAGCAGCTTAGCTAGCGGGAGCATCTACAATGAGCAGTTCTTC	CASSLASGSIYNEQFF
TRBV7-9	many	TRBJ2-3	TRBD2	TGTGCCAGCAGCCGAATAGCGGGAGTTAGCACAGATACGCAGTATTTT	CASSRIAGVSTDTQYF
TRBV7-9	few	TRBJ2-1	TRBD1	TGTGCCAGCAGCGTTTATACAGGGGCTGAGCAGTTCTTC	CASSVYTGAEQFF
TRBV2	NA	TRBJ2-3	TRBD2	TGTACCTGCTGCCCTCCGGGACTAGCGGGCCCAAAGCCCACAGATACGCAGTATTTT	CTCCPPGLAGPKPTDTQYF
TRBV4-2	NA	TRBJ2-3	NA	TGTGCCAGCAGCCATTGGGACTCCACTTCAGATACGCAGTATTTT	CASSHWDSTSDTQYF
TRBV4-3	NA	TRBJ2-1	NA	TGCGCCAGCAGCCTGCGACTAGTTCAGGTGGACAATGAGCAGTTCTTC	CASSLRLVQVDNEQFF
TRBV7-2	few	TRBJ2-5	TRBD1	TGTGCCAGCAGCGACTGGACAGGGGGGGACGAGACCCAGTACTTC	CASSDWTGGDETQYF
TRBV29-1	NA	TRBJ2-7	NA	TGCAGCGTTGGCGCTTCCTACGAGCAGTACTTC	CSVGASYEQYF
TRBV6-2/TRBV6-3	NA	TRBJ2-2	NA	TGTGCCAGCAGTTACGGTCTGGACACCGGGGAGCTGTTTTTT	CASSYGLDTGELFF
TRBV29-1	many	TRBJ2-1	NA	TGCAGCGTTGAAGTTGGTAGCGGCGGCAATGAGCAGTTCTTC	CSVEVGSGGNEQFF
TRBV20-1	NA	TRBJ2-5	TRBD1	TGCAGTGCTAGCTTTCGGGACAGGGGGTACCAAGAGACCCAGTACTTC	CSASFRDRGYQETQYF
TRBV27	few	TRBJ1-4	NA	TGTGCCAACCACGTACACTGGGTCGAAAAACTGTTTTTT	CANHVHWVEKLFF
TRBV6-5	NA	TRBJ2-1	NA	TGTGCCAGCAGTTTGCAGGCAATATACAATGAGCAGTTCTTC	CASSLQAIYNEQFF
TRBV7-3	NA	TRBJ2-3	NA	TGTGCCAGCAGCTTAACCCTTGGCTCGGGAGATACGCAGTATTTT	CASSLTLGSGDTQYF
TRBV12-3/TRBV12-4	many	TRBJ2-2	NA	TGTGCCAGCACCCCCCCTGTGGGGGGCGACACCGGGGAGCTGTTTTTT	CASTPPVGGDTGELFF
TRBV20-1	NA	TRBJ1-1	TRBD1	TGCAGTGCTAGAGATCTTGAACAGGGGGTAGCCTACTACACTGAAGCTTTCTTT	CSARDLEQGVAYYTEAFF
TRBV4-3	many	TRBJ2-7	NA	TGCGCCAGCAGCCAAGATCTAGGAGGGTCCTACGAGCAGTACTTC	CASSQDLGGSYEQYF
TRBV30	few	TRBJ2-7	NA	TGTGCCTACAGGGTTGGTTACGAGCAGTACTTC	CAYRVGYEQYF
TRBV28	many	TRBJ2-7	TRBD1	TGTGCCAGCAGCCAAGTCCTAGACAGGGGGCTGTACGAGCAGTACTTC	CASSQVLDRGLYEQYF
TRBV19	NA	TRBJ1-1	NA	TGTGCCAGTTTCAAGACAGTGGGCACTGAAGCTTTCTTT	CASFKTVGTEAFF
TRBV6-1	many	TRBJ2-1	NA	TGTGCCAGCAACCCCACGGCAGGGGAACTTTCCTACAATGAGCAGTTCTTC	CASNPTAGELSYNEQFF
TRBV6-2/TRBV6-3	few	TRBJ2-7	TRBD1	TGTGCCAGCAGTTACCGATTGGACAGGGATTCAACTTACGAGCAGTACTTC	CASSYRLDRDSTYEQYF
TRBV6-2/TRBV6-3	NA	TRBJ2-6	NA	TGTGCCAGCAGTTCGCTAATGGGGGCCAACGTCCTGACTTTC	CASSSLMGANVLTF
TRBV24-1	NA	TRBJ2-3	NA	TGTGCCACCAGTGAGGTGGGCAGGGGTGCAGATACGCAGTATTTT	CATSEVGRGADTQYF
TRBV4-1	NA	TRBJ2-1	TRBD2	TGCGCCAGCAGCCAAGATCTTTGGGGACTAGCGGGAGGAGACAGCTCCTACAATGAGCAGTTCTTC	CASSQDLWGLAGGDSSYNEQFF
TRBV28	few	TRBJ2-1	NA	TGTGCCAGCAGTTCGCCTCAGGGCGATGAGCAGTTCTTC	CASSSPQGDEQFF
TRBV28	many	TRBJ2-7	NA	TGTGCCAGCAGTTTACGGGGCTTACTTTCCTACGAGCAGTACTTC	CASSLRGLLSYEQYF
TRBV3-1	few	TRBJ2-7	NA	TGTGCCAGCAGCCAAGGGGCGGGGGCCGTCTACGAGCAGTACTTC	CASSQGAGAVYEQYF